The 27 T cell receptor beta chains below come from one sample, sequenced in a study of identical twins. TCRdb called the 5' RACE reads again in MiXCR, with one record for every CDR3 protein. The repertoire consists of 450,000 or so distinct CDR3 sequences, with around 24% occurring once and the leading ten covering around 3%. The data were also submitted as part of a second study, on T cells expressing NK-cell markers.

Sample: CD4+ T cells sorted from blood. The source of these receptors is a woman between 18 and 29 years old in good health.

This clonotype has a handful of counts. This chain uses TRBV6-2 or TRBV6-3 with TRBJ2-2; D is ambiguous. CDR1 is MNHEY and CDR2 is SVGEGT in the germline V gene. V lost 6 bases and J lost 3, with 11 bases in between. There are 14 residues in the CDR3. The CDR3 nucleotides are TGTGCCAGCAGGCGACATGGGGACACCGGGGAGCTGTTTTTT. This encodes CASRRHGDTGELFF.

The chain uses TRBV6-5 and TRBJ1-1; D uncertain. Trimming shortened V by 2 bases and J by 0 bases, and 4 bases separated the two germline ends. CDR1 and CDR2 from the germline V gene are MNHEY and SVGAGI. This CDR3 has 13 residues. The CDR3 coding sequence is TGTGCCAGCAGTTACGTGGTGAACACTGAAGCTTTCTTT. This codes for CASSYVVNTEAFF.

This clonotype was seen just once. The chain joins TRBV7-9 to TRBJ2-7; D gene unclear. Trimming took off 3 bases at V and 6 bases at J, with 9 bases between the two ends. The germline gives CDR1 SEHNR, CDR2 FQNEAQ (reference sequence). The CDR3 extends over 12 amino acids. In DNA, the CDR3 is TGTGCCAGCAGCTTTCACTTAGGCGAGCAGTACTTC. Amino acid sequence: CASSFHLGEQYF.

The chain combines TRBV10-3 with TRBJ2-5; 9 positions agree with TRBD1. Germline CDR1 ENHRY, CDR2 SYGVKD. V trimming: 5 bases; J trimming: 5 bases; junction bases outside the gene matches: 6. The CDR3 has 14 residues. The CDR3 here is CAISHRGRWETQYF. The CDR3 coding sequence is TGTGCCATCAGTCACAGGGGGCGTTGGGAGACCCAGTACTTC.

This clonotype appeared a few times. The CDR3 reads CSARDPRNTGELFF. The CDR3 DNA reads as TGCAGTGCTAGAGATCCCAGGAACACCGGGGAGCTGTTTTTT. V gene TRBV20-1 combines with J gene TRBJ2-2; the D is unclear. From germline, CDR1 is DFQATT and CDR2 SNEGSKA (reference sequence). Trimming took 0 bases from V and 1 from J, leaving 6 bases between them. The CDR3 is 14 residues long.

Only a few counts were recorded for this clonotype. V and J are TRBV2 and TRBJ2-3, with D possibly matching TRBD1 (7 bases). V was pared by 6 bases and J by 2 bases, with 18 bases between. Per the germline V gene, CDR1 is SNHLY and CDR2 is FYNNEI. The CDR3 contains 16 residues. The CDR3, as DNA: TGTGCCAGCAGGACCCTCAGGGGGGAAATCACAGATACGCAGTATTTT. It codes for CASRTLRGEITDTQYF. The variable domain in full, with the rest retrieved from reference TRBV2 and TRBJ2-3, is EPEVTQTPSHQVTQMGQEVILRCVPISNHLYFYWYRQILGQKVEFLVSFYNNEISEKSEIFDDQFSVERPDGSNFTLKIRSTKLEDSAMYFCASRTLRGEITDTQYFGPGTRLTVL.

The chain links TRBV7-2 to TRBJ2-3; 9 bases are a match to TRBD2. Germline V lookup: CDR1 SGHTA, CDR2 FQGNSA. The CDR3 runs 15 residues. V lost 5 bases to trimming and J lost 5 bases; unmatched junction nucleotides: 8. The CDR3 is CASSVSGSDIDTQYF. The DNA of the CDR3 is TGTGCCAGCAGCGTTAGCGGGAGCGATATAGATACGCAGTATTTT.

Many counts were recorded for this clonotype. This chain joins TRBV5-1 and TRBJ2-4, with D tentatively TRBD1 (6 bases). This CDR3 contains 13 residues. Germline assignment: CDR1 SGHRS and CDR2 YFSETQ. The V gene lost 1 base and the J gene lost 8 bases, with 10 bases spanning the gap. The CDR3 is CASSLSEGDIQYF. The CDR3 DNA reads TGCGCCAGCAGCTTGAGTGAGGGGGACATTCAGTACTTC.

This chain joins TRBV5-1 and TRBJ1-5; D unresolved. V was cut by 7 bases and J by 2 bases, with 10 bases left in between. The length of the CDR3 is 13 residues. Germline CDR1 is SGHRS and CDR2 is YFSETQ. CDR3: CASLNGGNQPQHF. CDR3 bases: TGCGCCAGCTTGAATGGGGGCAATCAGCCCCAGCATTTT.

This clonotype was recorded many times. The J gene is TRBJ2-1, the V gene TRBV5-1; 8 positions match TRBD2. The V and J ends lost 0 bases and 4 bases, in that order; junction bases with no gene match: 3. Germline values: CDR1 SGHRS, CDR2 YFSETQ. This CDR3 is built from 15 residues. The CDR3 DNA follows: TGCGCCAGCAGCTTGGAAACGGGGGGGTACAATGAGCAGTTCTTC. It yields the protein CASSLETGGYNEQFF.

This clonotype was counted only a few times. The CDR3 coding sequence is TGTGCCATCAGCCGGGACCAGGCCAGTGAGCAGTTCTTC. It codes for CAISRDQASEQFF. The chain uses TRBV10-3 and TRBJ2-1; TRBD1 or TRBD2 may be the D gene (5 bases each). The CDR3 length is 13 residues. V was pared by 6 bases and J by 9 bases, with 15 bases between. From germline, CDR1 is ENHRY and CDR2 SYGVKD.

The rearrangement links TRBV7-9 to TRBJ2-7, with 14 bases identical to TRBD2. CDR1 is SEHNR and CDR2 is FQNEAQ in the germline V gene (reference sequence). The CDR3 sequence is 15 residues long. The junction had 4 bases not matched to a gene; V was cut back by 4 bases and J by 5 bases. This CDR3 is CASSSAGLAGDEQYF. Written as DNA, the CDR3 is TGTGCCAGCAGCTCCGCGGGACTAGCGGGAGACGAGCAGTACTTC.

This clonotype has more than one count but fewer than ten. The V call is TRBV7-9, the J call TRBJ2-3, with 10 nucleotides matching TRBD1. The germline gives CDR1 SEHNR, CDR2 FQNEAQ (reference sequence). The CDR3 is made up of 16 amino acids. Trimming at V came to 5 bases and at J to 4 bases, leaving 9 bases not matched to a gene. CDR3 bases: TGTGCCAGCAGCACCCGGGACAGGGGTCGGTCAGATACGCAGTATTTT. It specifies CASSTRDRGRSDTQYF.

The chain couples TRBV5-1 to TRBJ2-3; 9 nucleotides line up with TRBD1. The ends lost 5 bases at V and 6 bases at J; junction bases unmatched: 13. CDR3 size: 16 residues. Per the germline V gene, CDR1 is SGHRS and CDR2 is YFSETQ. CDR3 nucleotide sequence: TGCGCCAGCAGTGCCCGGGGACAGGGCCTAGGTGATACGCAGTATTTT. It yields the protein CASSARGQGLGDTQYF.

Concerning this clonotype: A much larger clone differs by one base, so this may be a read error. The rearrangement links TRBV3-1 to TRBJ2-1; D is unclear. This CDR3 spans 11 amino acids. V lost 2 bases and J lost 8, with 4 bases in between. CDR1 and CDR2 (germline): LGHDT, YNNKEL (reference sequence). CDR3 nucleotide sequence: TGTGCCAGCAGCCAAACCTATGAGCAGTTCTTC. This gives the protein CASSQTYEQFF.

This clonotype was detected a few times. The CDR3, as DNA: TGTGCCAGCAGTTACTCGCCGGGACAGGGGAGAGGATTTCCCTACGAGCAGTACTTC. This translates into CASSYSPGQGRGFPYEQYF. V and J are TRBV6-5 and TRBJ2-7; 10 positions match TRBD1. This CDR3 spans 19 amino acids. Germline CDR1 MNHEY, CDR2 SVGAGI. The V segment lost 0 bases and the J segment 2 bases; nucleotides outside the gene matches: 13.

This rearrangement joins TRBV30 to TRBJ2-5; perhaps TRBD1 as D (6 bases). CDR3 size: 13 residues. Per germline, CDR1 GTSNPN and CDR2 SVGIG (reference sequence). V lost 0 bases to trimming and J lost 7 bases, with 12 bases between them. The CDR3 nucleotides are TGTGCCTGGAGTGTACAGGGCTCAGGGACCCAGTACTTC. This translates into CAWSVQGSGTQYF.

There are a few counts of this clonotype. The rearrangement joins TRBV21-1 to TRBJ2-2; the D call of TRBD1 is as the table states it, not checked on the DNA. TRBV21-1 has pseudogene status. The CDR3 consists of 18 residues. The CDR3 DNA follows: TGTGCCAGCAGCAACCGGACCACCCCTTTAGGTCGTTCCGGGGAGCTGTTTTTT. Residues: CASSNRTTPLGRSGELFF.

The genes are TRBV18 and TRBJ2-7; D possibly corresponds to TRBD2 (6 bases). Germline CDR1 is KGHSH and CDR2 is LQKENI. Trimming cost V 0 bases and J 4 bases, with 10 bases left between them. The CDR3 has 14 residues. CDR3 DNA sequence: TGTGCCAGCTCACCACCCGGACTATGGTACGAGCAGTACTTC. It encodes CASSPPGLWYEQYF.

A few counts support this clonotype. This chain uses TRBV20-1 with TRBJ1-1, with D unclear. The length of the CDR3 is 13 residues. The germline V and J ends were trimmed by 8 bases and 0 bases, with 13 bases remaining between them. Germline CDR1 reads DFQATT; CDR2 reads SNEGSKA (reference sequence). The CDR3 nucleotides are TGCAGTAATACTCGGGATATGAACACTGAAGCTTTCTTT. Translation gives CSNTRDMNTEAFF.

The CDR3 DNA follows: TGCGCCAGCAGTCGACTAGCGGGGCCCAGGGGGAATGAGCAGTTCTTC. Encoded protein: CASSRLAGPRGNEQFF. This chain joins TRBV4-1 and TRBJ2-1; 11 nucleotides align to TRBD2. J was trimmed by 7 bases and V by 6 bases; bases with no gene match: 11. Germline CDR1 is MGHRA and CDR2 is YSYEKL. This CDR3 region has 16 residues.

This clonotype was detected only a few times. J is TRBJ1-1 and V is TRBV6-1, with a weak D call TRBD1 (5 bases). Between the trimmed V and J ends, which lost 7 bases and 1 base, there was a span of 13 bases. CDR1 and CDR2 from the germline V gene are MNHNS and SASEGT. The CDR3 is 14 residues long. The CDR3 spells CASNRGVANTEAFF. Written as DNA, the CDR3 is TGTGCCAGCAACCGGGGGGTAGCGAACACTGAAGCTTTCTTT.

This clonotype was observed at least ten times. The V call is TRBV30, the J call TRBJ2-3; 7 nucleotides align to TRBD2. Trimming at V came to 2 bases and at J to 5 bases, leaving 7 bases not matched to a gene. Germline CDR1 is GTSNPN and CDR2 is SVGIG (reference sequence). This CDR3 contains 14 residues. As DNA, the CDR3 is TGTGCCTGGAGTCCTGGGGCTAGCGGAGATACGCAGTATTTT. Its protein product is CAWSPGASGDTQYF.

A few counts support this clonotype. The chain has TRBV7-2 and TRBJ2-3; D possibly corresponds to TRBD2 (6 bases). The V gene's germline CDR1 is SGHTA and CDR2 FQGNSA. The CDR3 length is 14 residues. Trimming took 4 bases from V and 2 from J, leaving 10 bases between them. CDR3 in DNA: TGTGCCAGCAGCTCGGGCGGGGTCACAGATACGCAGTATTTT. Its translation is CASSSGGVTDTQYF.

The genes are TRBV3-1 and TRBJ1-1; TRBD1 agrees at 9 bases. The V gene end was trimmed by 4 bases and the J gene end by 11 bases; junction bases not matched to a gene: 5. CDR3 length: 12 amino acids. From germline, CDR1 is LGHDT and CDR2 YNNKEL (reference sequence). As DNA, the CDR3 is TGTGCCAGCAGCCCGCGGACAGGGGCCGCTTTCTTT. Amino acid sequence: CASSPRTGAAFF.

This clonotype came up many times. V is TRBV12-3 or TRBV12-4 and J is TRBJ2-6; D call uncertain. The CDR3 is made up of 13 amino acids. Deletions cut 7 bases from V and 0 bases from J, with 4 bases between. The CDR3 DNA follows: TGTGCCAGCAACCTCTCTGGGGCCAACGTCCTGACTTTC. Its protein product is CASNLSGANVLTF.

This clonotype has just a few counts. The chain carries TRBV5-1 and TRBJ1-1, with TRBD1 identical over 7 bases. This CDR3 region has 14 residues. Germline lookup yields CDR1 SGHRS and CDR2 YFSETQ. The trim removed 3 bases at V and 3 bases at J, leaving 5 bases unmatched. The CDR3, as DNA: TGCGCCAGCAGCTATACAGGGGTCTACACTGAAGCTTTCTTT. Translated: CASSYTGVYTEAFF.